This T cell receptor (beta chain) came from a study of T cells after yellow fever vaccination. TCRdb reanalysed the 5' RACE reads using MiXCR and keeps one entry per CDR3 protein. Here the sample spans around 140,000 distinct CDR3 sequences, more than 6.5% being singletons. For this clonotype: Its target is not known. Being one base from a much bigger clone, this may be a read error.

General study points: Post-booster samples contained most primary-vaccination clones (about 96% CD4, less than 90% CD8). The secondary T-cell response peaked on day 5, not day 15, but was weaker.

V was clipped by 7 bases and J by 0 bases, with 13 bases between them. Germline V lookup: CDR1 SNHLY, CDR2 FYNNEI. CDR3 length: 15 amino acids. This specimen was CD4+ T cells sorted from PBMCs, taken 10 days after the yellow fever booster vaccination. The chain has TRBV2 and TRBJ2-1; no clear D gene. The clonotype comes from a man aged 25-40 years who received the YFV17D yellow fever vaccine. CDR3 sequence: CASTRNKNSYNEQFF. CDR3 coding DNA: TGTGCCAGCACTCGAAATAAGAACTCCTACAATGAGCAGTTCTTC.